This TCR beta chain was recovered during a study of technical replicates of blood from a handful of donors. The method was immunoSEQ multiplex PCR; TCRdb's version includes in-frame clones alone and lacks a portion of them. The sample has about 79,000 clones; about 90% are singletons. CDR1 SGHDN and CDR2 FVKESK come from the germline V gene. This CDR3 region has 19 residues. Trimming at V came to 4 bases and at J to 0 bases, leaving 10 bases not matched to a gene. The specimen was T cells isolated from PBMCs. This TCR was sampled from a human donor in good health. Some clones in this sample may be carry-over from other donors' samples. This sequence joins TRBV14 and TRBJ2-4, with TRBD2 identical over 12 bases. The CDR3 reads CASSLRTLAGGLAKNIQYF. CDR3 coding DNA: TGTGCCAGCAGCCTTAGAACTCTAGCGGGAGGGCTAGCCAAAAACATTCAGTACTTC.